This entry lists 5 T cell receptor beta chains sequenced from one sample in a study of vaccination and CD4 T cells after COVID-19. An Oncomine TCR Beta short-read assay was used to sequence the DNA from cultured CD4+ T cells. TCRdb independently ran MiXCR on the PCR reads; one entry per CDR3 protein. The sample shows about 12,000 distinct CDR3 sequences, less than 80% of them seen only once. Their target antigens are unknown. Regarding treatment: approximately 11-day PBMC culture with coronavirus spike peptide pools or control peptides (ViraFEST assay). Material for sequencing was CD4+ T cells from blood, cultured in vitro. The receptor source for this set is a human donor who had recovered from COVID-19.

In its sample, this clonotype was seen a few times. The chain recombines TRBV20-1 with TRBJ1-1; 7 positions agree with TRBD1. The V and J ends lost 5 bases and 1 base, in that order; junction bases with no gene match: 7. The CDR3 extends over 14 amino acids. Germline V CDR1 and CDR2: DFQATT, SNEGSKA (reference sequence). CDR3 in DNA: TGCAGTGCTGAAGAGGGGGCGCGGAACACTGAAGCTTTCTTT. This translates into CSAEEGARNTEAFF.

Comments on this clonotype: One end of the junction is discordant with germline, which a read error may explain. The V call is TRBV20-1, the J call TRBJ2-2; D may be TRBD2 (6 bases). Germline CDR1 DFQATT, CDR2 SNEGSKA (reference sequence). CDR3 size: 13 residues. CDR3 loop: CSAVGENTGGLFF. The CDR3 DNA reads TGCAGTGCTGTGGGAGAGAACACCGGGGGGCTGTTTTTT.

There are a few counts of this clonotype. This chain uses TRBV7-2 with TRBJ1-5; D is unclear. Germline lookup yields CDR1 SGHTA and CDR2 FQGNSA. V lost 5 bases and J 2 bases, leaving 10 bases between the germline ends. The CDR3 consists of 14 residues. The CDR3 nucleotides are TGTGCCAGCAGCGCCCGGGCCGGCAATCAGCCCCAGCATTTT. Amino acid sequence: CASSARAGNQPQHF.

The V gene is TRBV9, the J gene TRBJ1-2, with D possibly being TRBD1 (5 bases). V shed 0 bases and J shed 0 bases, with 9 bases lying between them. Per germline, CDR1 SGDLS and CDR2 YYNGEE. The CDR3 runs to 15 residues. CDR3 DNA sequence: TGTGCCAGCAGCGTAGATAGCAGGGCTAACTATGGCTACACCTTC. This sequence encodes CASSVDSRANYGYTF.

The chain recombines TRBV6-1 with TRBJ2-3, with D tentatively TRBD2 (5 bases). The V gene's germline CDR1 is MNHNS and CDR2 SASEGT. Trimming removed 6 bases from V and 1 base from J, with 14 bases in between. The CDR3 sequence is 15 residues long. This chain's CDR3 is CASSPVEGGTDTQYF. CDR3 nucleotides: TGTGCCAGCAGCCCTGTTGAGGGAGGCACAGATACGCAGTATTTT.